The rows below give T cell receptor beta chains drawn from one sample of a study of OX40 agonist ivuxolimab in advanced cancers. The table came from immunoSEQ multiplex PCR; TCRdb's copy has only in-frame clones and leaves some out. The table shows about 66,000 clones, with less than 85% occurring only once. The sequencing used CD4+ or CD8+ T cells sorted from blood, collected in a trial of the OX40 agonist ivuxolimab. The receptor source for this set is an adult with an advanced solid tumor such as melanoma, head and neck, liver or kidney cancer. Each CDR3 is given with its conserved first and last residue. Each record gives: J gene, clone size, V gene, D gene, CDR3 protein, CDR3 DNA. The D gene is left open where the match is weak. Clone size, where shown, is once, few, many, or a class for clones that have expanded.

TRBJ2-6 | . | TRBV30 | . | CAWSGANVLTF | TGTGCCTGGTCTGGGGCCAACGTCCTGACTTTC
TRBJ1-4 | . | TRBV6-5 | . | CASSYSAATNEKLFF | TGTGCCAGCAGTTACTCGGCGGCAACTAATGAAAAACTGTTTTTT
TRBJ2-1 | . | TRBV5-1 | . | CASSWENNEQFF | TGCGCCAGCAGCTGGGAAAACAATGAGCAGTTCTTC
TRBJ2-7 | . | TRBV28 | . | CASSLLGNEQYF | TGTGCCAGCAGCTTATTGGGTAACGAGCAGTACTTC
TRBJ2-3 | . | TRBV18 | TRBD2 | CASSPLASGVSSTDTQYF | TGTGCCAGCTCACCACTTGCTAGCGGGGTTAGTAGCACAGATACGCAGTATTTT
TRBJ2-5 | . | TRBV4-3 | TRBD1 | CASSQEGQGLETQYF | TGCGCCAGCAGCCAAGAGGGACAGGGATTAGAGACCCAGTACTTC
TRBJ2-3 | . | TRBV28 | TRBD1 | CASSLLQGTQSTDTQYF | TGTGCCAGCAGTTTACTACAGGGGACACAGTCCACAGATACGCAGTATTTT
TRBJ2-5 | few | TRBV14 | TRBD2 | CASSSPTSGRWVETQYF | TGTGCCAGCAGCTCGCCCACTAGCGGGAGGTGGGTAGAGACCCAGTACTTC
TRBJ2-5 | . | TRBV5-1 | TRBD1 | CASSEGQRPQETQYF | TGCGCCAGCAGCGAGGGACAGCGTCCCCAAGAGACCCAGTACTTC
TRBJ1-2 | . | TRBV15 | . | CATSRGRGGLYGYTF | TGTGCCACCAGCAGAGGAAGGGGAGGCCTGTATGGCTACACCTTC
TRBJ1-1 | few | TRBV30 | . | CAWSVSFF | TGTGCCTGGAGTGTATCTTTCTTT
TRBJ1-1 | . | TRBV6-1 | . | CASMRGSSTEAFF | TGTGCCAGCATGCGGGGCTCGAGCACTGAAGCTTTCTTT
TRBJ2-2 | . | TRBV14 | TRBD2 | CASSHRAGPEGTGELFF | TGTGCCAGCAGCCATCGAGCGGGGCCTGAGGGGACCGGGGAGCTGTTTTTT
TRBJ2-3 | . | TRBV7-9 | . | CASSKGTRDTQYF | TGTGCCAGCAGCAAAGGGACCCGAGATACGCAGTATTTT
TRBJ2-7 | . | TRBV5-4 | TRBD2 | CASSLEREGYEQYF | TGTGCCAGCAGCTTGGAACGGGAGGGGTACGAGCAGTACTTC
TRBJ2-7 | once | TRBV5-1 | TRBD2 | CASSLGTSGISHEQYF | TGCGCCAGCAGCTTGGGGACTAGCGGGATCTCCCACGAGCAGTACTTC
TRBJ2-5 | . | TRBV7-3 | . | CASSYGGQETQYF | TGTGCCAGCAGCTATGGGGGCCAAGAGACCCAGTACTTC
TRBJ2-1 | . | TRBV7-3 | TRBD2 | CASSLTGGRAISEQFF | TGTGCCAGCAGCTTAACTGGCGGGAGGGCCATCAGTGAGCAGTTCTTC
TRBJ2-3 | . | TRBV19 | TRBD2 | CASSELAGVSDTQYF | TGTGCCAGTAGTGAGTTAGCGGGGGTATCAGATACGCAGTATTTT